Shown below are 24 T cell receptor beta chains from a single sample sequenced in a study of response to subunit inactivated influenza vaccine. TCRdb passed the RT-PCR reads through MiXCR, listing each CDR3 protein once. The sample has roughly 570,000 distinct CDR3 sequences; approximately 13% are singletons. Sequencing used PBMCs from blood, obtained roughly 48 days after vaccination. These receptors came from a man aged 50-60 years who received an inactivated influenza vaccine.

This clonotype was counted only a few times. CDR3 sequence reads: CSAGGGGQGNYGYTF. CDR3 DNA: TGCAGTGCTGGGGGCGGGGGACAGGGAAACTATGGCTACACCTTC. The genes are TRBV20-1 and TRBJ1-2; 9 nucleotides align to TRBD1. CDR3 size: 15 residues. The ends lost 5 bases at V and 2 bases at J; junction bases unmatched: 9. From germline, CDR1 is DFQATT and CDR2 SNEGSKA (reference sequence).

The genes are TRBV7-8 and TRBJ2-2, with TRBD1 identical over 7 bases. Trimming took 6 bases from V and 5 from J; bases not matched to a gene: 9. Germline V CDR1 and CDR2: SGHVS, FQNEAQ. The CDR3 sequence is 15 residues long. The CDR3: CASSLRGRETGELFF. The CDR3 nucleotides are TGTGCCAGCAGTCTTAGGGGGCGAGAAACCGGGGAGCTGTTTTTT.

This clonotype was observed a few times. V and J are TRBV5-6 and TRBJ2-7; 7 bases fit TRBD2. The germline V gene has CDR1 SGHDT and CDR2 YYEEEE. Trimming took 4 bases from V and 12 from J; bases not matched to a gene: 10. The CDR3 extends over 12 amino acids. CDR3 in amino acids: CASSIPMGGTYF. The CDR3 nucleotides are TGTGCCAGCAGCATCCCGATGGGGGGGACGTACTTC.

At least ten counts were recorded for this clonotype. The gene calls are TRBV3-1 and TRBJ2-1, with 8 bases fitting TRBD1. The V gene's germline CDR1 is LGHDT and CDR2 YNNKEL (reference sequence). CDR3 length: 14 amino acids. V dropped 3 bases and J dropped 7; count of bases not matched to a gene: 5. Here the CDR3 reads CASSHPDRENEQFF. The CDR3 DNA is TGTGCCAGCAGCCATCCGGACAGGGAGAATGAGCAGTTCTTC.

The rearrangement joins TRBV20-1 to TRBJ2-1, with D perhaps assigned TRBD1 or TRBD2 (5 bases each). V was pared by 5 bases and J by 11 bases, with 13 bases between. CDR3 length equals 11 residues. Germline V gives CDR1 DFQATT, CDR2 SNEGSKA (reference sequence). The CDR3 coding sequence is TGCAGTGCTCCCGGTGGGGGTAAGCAGTTCTTC. This translates into CSAPGGGKQFF.

This clonotype was seen just once. CDR3 protein: CASSYSRISYNEQFF. The CDR3 nucleotides read TGTGCCAGCAGTTACTCGCGGATATCCTACAATGAGCAGTTCTTC. This sequence joins TRBV6-2 or TRBV6-3 and TRBJ2-1, with D uncertain. The CDR3 length is 15 residues. V was shortened by 0 bases and J by 1 base, with 7 bases between the two germline ends. In germline, CDR1 is MNHEY, CDR2 SVGEGT.

In its sample, this clonotype was seen a few times. This sequence joins TRBV18 and TRBJ2-1; D perhaps matches TRBD1 (6 bases). The V and J ends lost 4 bases and 7 bases respectively, with 11 bases between them. The CDR3 spans 13 residues. Germline V gene sequence: CDR1 KGHSH, CDR2 LQKENI. Here the CDR3 reads CASSQGTQNEQFF. The DNA for the CDR3 is TGTGCCAGCTCACAGGGGACACAAAATGAGCAGTTCTTC.

The chain uses TRBV5-1 and TRBJ2-3, with TRBD2 matching 14 bases. Trimming took 3 bases from V and 2 from J; bases not matched to a gene: 8. Germline lookup yields CDR1 SGHRS and CDR2 YFSETQ. CDR3 length equals 18 residues. The CDR3 DNA sequence: TGCGCCAGCAGCTCGGGACTAGCGGGGGCCTATTACACAGATACGCAGTATTTT. This sequence encodes CASSSGLAGAYYTDTQYF.

The table lists this clonotype with a few counts. The chain recombines TRBV6-1 with TRBJ2-1; D might be TRBD2 (7 bases). The V and J ends lost 6 bases and 10 bases respectively, with 19 bases between them. In germline, CDR1 is MNHNS, CDR2 SASEGT. The CDR3 totals 14 residues. In DNA, the CDR3 is TGTGCCAGCAGAGGGGGGGAGGCCAGTGGGGAGCAGTTCTTC. Translation: CASRGGEASGEQFF.

The rearrangement joins TRBV12-3 or TRBV12-4 to TRBJ2-1; 10 positions agree with TRBD2. Trimming cost V 5 bases and J 7 bases; bases outside gene matches: 8. The CDR3 covers 15 residues. CDR3 in DNA: TGTGCCAGCAGTCCCCTAGCGGGGGCGGGGAATGAGCAGTTCTTC. It is translated as CASSPLAGAGNEQFF.

This clonotype appeared a few times. This sequence joins TRBV2 and TRBJ1-2; tentatively, D is TRBD1 (5 bases). V lost 6 bases and J 4 bases, leaving 18 bases between the germline ends. CDR1 SNHLY and CDR2 FYNNEI come from the germline V gene. This CDR3 comprises 15 residues. The CDR3 DNA is TGTGCCAGCAGCGCCCGGGGACTGGGGGGCTATGGCTACACCTTC. It specifies CASSARGLGGYGYTF.

In its sample, this clonotype was seen many times. The chain couples TRBV6-2 or TRBV6-3 to TRBJ2-3; D is possibly TRBD2 (6 bases). CDR3 length: 15 amino acids. V was trimmed by 4 bases and J by 1 base, leaving 12 bases between them. Germline V CDR1 and CDR2: MNHEY, SVGEGT. The CDR3 DNA is TGTGCCAGCAGTTCGCCGGGACTCGGCACAGATACGCAGTATTTT. Translation: CASSSPGLGTDTQYF.

The V call is TRBV12-3 or TRBV12-4, the J call TRBJ2-1, with 10 bases that match TRBD2. CDR3 size: 13 residues. The V gene end was trimmed by 4 bases and the J gene end by 8 bases; junction bases not matched to a gene: 2. The CDR3 coding sequence is TGTGCCAGCAGTTCCGGACTAGCGGATGAGCAGTTCTTC. Encoded protein: CASSSGLADEQFF.

This clonotype was recorded a few times. The genes are TRBV20-1 and TRBJ2-5; TRBD2 might be the D (5 bases). This CDR3 contains 15 residues. V lost 6 bases, J lost 1 base, and 18 bases lay in between. Germline V lookup: CDR1 DFQATT, CDR2 SNEGSKA (reference sequence). The CDR3 DNA sequence: TGCAGTGCCCCCCGTCGAGGGAGCCGCCAAGAGACCCAGTACTTC. Residues: CSAPRRGSRQETQYF.

The V and J genes are TRBV7-9 and TRBJ2-5; TRBD2 matches at 9 bases. This CDR3 is built from 20 residues. V was clipped by 2 bases and J by 4 bases; unmatched bases: 20. Germline V gene sequence: CDR1 SEHNR, CDR2 FQNEAQ (reference sequence). CDR3 residues: CASSLYGTGLAGSRGETQYF. DNA for the CDR3: TGTGCCAGCAGCTTATATGGAACGGGGCTAGCGGGAAGTCGGGGAGAGACCCAGTACTTC.

This clonotype showed up just a few times. The rearrangement joins TRBV6-2 or TRBV6-3 to TRBJ2-5; D gene unclear. Germline CDR1 and CDR2: MNHEY and SVGEGT. The CDR3 contains 12 residues. The V and J ends lost 6 bases and 5 bases respectively, with 10 bases between them. The CDR3 reads CASSEMYETQYF. DNA for the CDR3: TGTGCCAGCAGCGAAATGTACGAGACCCAGTACTTC.

This clonotype came up a few times. This sequence joins TRBV7-2 and TRBJ2-2, with no clear D. V was cut by 0 bases and J by 6 bases, with 8 bases left in between. Per the germline V gene, CDR1 is SGHTA and CDR2 is FQGNSA. The CDR3 is 14 amino acids. This CDR3 reads CASSLAFSAGELFF. The DNA for the CDR3 is TGTGCCAGCAGCTTAGCATTTTCGGCCGGGGAGCTGTTTTTT. The full variable domain, rest sourced from reference TRBV7-2 and TRBJ2-2, is GAGVSQSPSNKVTEKGKDVELRCDPISGHTALYWYRQSLGQGLEFLIYFQGNSAPDKSGLPSDRFSAERTGGSVSTLTIQRTQQEDSAVYLCASSLAFSAGELFFGEGSRLTVL.

This clonotype was counted between two and nine times. This rearrangement joins TRBV29-1 to TRBJ2-3; 11 positions agree with TRBD2. J was trimmed by 8 bases and V by 3 bases; bases with no gene match: 7. CDR3 size: 14 residues. Germline loops: CDR1 SQVTM, CDR2 ANQGSEA. The CDR3, as DNA: TGCAGCGTTGATATACTAGCGGGAGCCGGTACGCAGTATTTT. It is translated as CSVDILAGAGTQYF.

This rearrangement joins TRBV24-1 to TRBJ2-3, with 11 bases matching TRBD2. V lost 9 bases and J lost 3; bases outside the gene matches: 4. CDR1 is KGHDR and CDR2 is SFDVKD in the germline V gene. The CDR3 contains 14 residues. CDR3 DNA sequence: TGTGCCACCCAACTAGCGGGAGATACAGATACGCAGTATTTT. Protein product: CATQLAGDTDTQYF.

This chain connects TRBV15 to TRBJ2-3; D gene unclear. V was shortened by 3 bases and J by 5 bases, with 15 bases between the two germline ends. Germline assignment: CDR1 LNHNV and CDR2 YYDKDF (reference sequence). The CDR3 is made up of 15 amino acids. This CDR3 is CATSRASLSGDTQYF. CDR3 sequence (DNA): TGTGCCACCAGCAGGGCCTCGTTGTCGGGAGATACGCAGTATTTT.

This clonotype was counted ten times or more. The gene calls are TRBV29-1 and TRBJ2-1, with D possibly being TRBD1 (5 bases). Germline V CDR1 and CDR2: SQVTM, ANQGSEA. The CDR3 sequence is 13 residues long. Trimming took 2 bases from V and 4 from J, leaving 9 bases between them. CDR3 sequence reads: CSVETGIYNEQFF. The CDR3 DNA sequence: TGCAGCGTTGAAACAGGAATATACAATGAGCAGTTCTTC.

This clonotype was seen only a few times. The chain recombines TRBV11-2 with TRBJ2-7, with D uncertain. Trimming left V 5 bases short and J 5 bases short, with 19 bases between. Per the germline V gene, CDR1 is SGHAT and CDR2 is FQNNGV. The CDR3 spans 15 residues. Here the CDR3 reads CASSRLLEESHEQYF. The CDR3 DNA is TGTGCCAGCAGCCGCCTTCTAGAAGAGTCCCACGAGCAGTACTTC.

This clonotype was detected only a few times. The rearrangement joins TRBV27 to TRBJ2-1, with TRBD2 identical over 7 bases. This CDR3 region has 15 residues. Germline CDR1 is MNHEY and CDR2 is SMNVEV (reference sequence). Germline trimming cut 0 bases from V and 7 bases from J; bases unmatched to any gene: 6. For the CDR3, the DNA is TGTGCCAGCAGTTTATCGGCGGGAGCTTGGAATGAGCAGTTCTTC. This sequence encodes CASSLSAGAWNEQFF.

In this sample, this clonotype turned up a few times. The chain combines TRBV4-2 with TRBJ2-7; 12 bases line up with TRBD1. J was trimmed by 6 bases and V by 4 bases; bases with no gene match: 16. Germline V CDR1 and CDR2: LGHNA, YNFKEQ. This CDR3 has 18 amino acids. CDR3 DNA sequence: TGTGCCAGCAGCCCATTCGGGGGACAGGGGGCGCCTTCCCGCGAGCAGTACTTC. Amino acids: CASSPFGGQGAPSREQYF.